A single count supports the clone carrying this T cell receptor (beta chain). The target antigen is unknown. The CDR3 extends over 11 amino acids. From germline, CDR1 is DFQATT and CDR2 SNEGSKA (reference sequence). The sample belongs to a study of post-analysis software for immune sequencing data. Prepared TCR beta cDNA libraries contained unique molecular identifiers. Researchers reported roughly 0.5 million cDNA molecules coming from about 1 to 10 million T cells. TCRdb fed the PCR reads into MiXCR, producing one record per CDR3 protein. The sample contains roughly 700,000 distinct CDR3 sequences, 30% of which appear only once. General study results and limits: People with multiple sclerosis had a significantly lower normalized Chao1 diversity than controls did. Co-batched samples clustered tightly together by F measure. The study found TRBV5-6, TRBV5-1 and TRBV20-1 among five TRBV segments more frequent in patients than controls.

Sequenced: blood. The chain links TRBV20-1 to TRBJ1-2; the match to TRBD1 covers 9 bases. This receptor was taken from a girl between 10 and 17 years old with multiple sclerosis. The CDR3 is CRAGDRDGYTF. CDR3 bases: TGCAGGGCAGGGGACAGGGATGGCTACACCTTC.